The clone carrying this T cell receptor (beta chain) was seen a few times. Its specificity is not known. The sample is drawn from a study of response to subunit inactivated influenza vaccine. Study-level findings and limits: Researchers suggested that each seasonal influenza vaccination recruits few new T cells.

Between the trimmed V and J ends, which lost 3 bases and 5 bases, there was a span of 14 bases. This CDR3 contains 14 residues. Germline assignment: CDR1 SGHRS and CDR2 YFSETQ. TCRdb analysed the RT-PCR reads with MiXCR anew, one entry per CDR3 protein. The sample lists about 780,000 distinct CDR3 sequences, about 18% occurring once. The receptor comes from a man between 50 and 59 years old who received an inactivated influenza vaccine. The chain combines TRBV5-1 with TRBJ1-1; D gene uncertain. The starting material was PBMCs from blood, obtained around 5 days after vaccination. The CDR3 DNA sequence: TGCGCCAGCAGCTCCTCTACACCGGTAACTGAAGCTTTCTTT. Its translation is CASSSSTPVTEAFF.